Following are 4 T cell receptor beta chains from one sample sequenced in a study of T cell repertoires in cytomegalovirus infection. TCRdb passed the reads through MiXCR, listing each CDR3 protein once. The repertoire holds fewer than 300,000 distinct CDR3 sequences, with around 25% as singletons. The sample taken for sequencing was PBMCs. The origin of the receptors is a human donor in good health (CMV status not recorded). Some clones in this sample may be carry-over from other donors' samples.

This clonotype was counted only a few times. This chain joins TRBV19 and TRBJ2-1; D is perhaps TRBD1 (5 bases). V was cut by 5 bases and J by 5 bases, with 13 bases left in between. The CDR3 spans 14 residues. Germline V gene sequence: CDR1 LNHDA, CDR2 SQIVND (reference sequence). The CDR3 sequence is CASSEGRADNEQFF. CDR3 DNA: TGTGCCAGTAGTGAAGGCAGGGCGGACAATGAGCAGTTCTTC.

A few counts support this clonotype. This chain joins TRBV6-1 and TRBJ1-5, with 11 bases that match TRBD1. V was clipped by 5 bases and J by 0 bases; unmatched bases: 3. CDR1 and CDR2 (germline): MNHNS, SASEGT. The CDR3 spans 16 residues. The CDR3 reads CASSRTGGVSNQPQHF. CDR3 nucleotide sequence: TGTGCCAGCAGTAGGACAGGGGGCGTTAGCAATCAGCCCCAGCATTTT.

This CDR3 is CASRNGLGEQYF. In DNA form, the CDR3 reads TGTGCCAGCAGAAACGGACTGGGCGAGCAGTACTTC. The rearrangement joins TRBV28 to TRBJ2-7, with a possible D match to TRBD2 (5 bases). This CDR3 has 12 residues. Germline V gene lookup returns CDR1 MDHEN and CDR2 SYDVKM. V was clipped by 6 bases and J by 6 bases, with 12 bases between them.

This clonotype was seen at least ten times. The chain joins TRBV7-2 to TRBJ2-3, with no clear D. The CDR3 is 12 residues long. Germline V gene data show CDR1 as SGHTA and CDR2 as FQGNSA. Trimming removed 2 bases from V and 4 bases from J, with 4 bases in between. CDR3 protein: CASSLKSDTQYF. The CDR3 DNA is TGTGCCAGCAGCTTAAAATCAGATACGCAGTATTTT.